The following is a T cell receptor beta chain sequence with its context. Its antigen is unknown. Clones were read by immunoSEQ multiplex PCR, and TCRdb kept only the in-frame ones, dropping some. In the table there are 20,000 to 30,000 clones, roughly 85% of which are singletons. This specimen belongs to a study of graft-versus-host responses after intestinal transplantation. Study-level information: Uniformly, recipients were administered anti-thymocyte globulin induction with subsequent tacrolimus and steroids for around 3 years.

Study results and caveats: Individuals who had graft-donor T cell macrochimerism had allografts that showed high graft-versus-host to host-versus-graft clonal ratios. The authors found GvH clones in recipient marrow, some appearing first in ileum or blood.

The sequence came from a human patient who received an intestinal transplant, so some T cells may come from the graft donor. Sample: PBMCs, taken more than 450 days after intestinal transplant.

The CDR3 nucleotides are TGTGCCAGCAGCTTGGGACTAGCGCAATGGGAGCAGTACTTC. It specifies CASSLGLAQWEQYF. The gene calls are TRBV5-6 and TRBJ2-7; the match to TRBD2 covers 8 bases. Germline trimming cut 0 bases from V and 7 bases from J; bases unmatched to any gene: 6. Germline loops: CDR1 SGHDT, CDR2 YYEEEE. CDR3 length: 14 residues.